This paragraph reports one T cell receptor beta chain. In Seattle, patients joined the study during active infection and were tracked longitudinally. Per the original data handling: It was from reference gene primer amplification that nucleated cell counts were estimated. Sequenced by immunoSEQ multiplex PCR; TCRdb stores in-frame clones only, minus some. The DNA was the basis for D and trimming; V, J and clone size are from that table. Of approximately 190,000 clones in the sample, 82% were seen once. The CDR3 consists of 16 residues. CDR1 and CDR2 (germline): SGHDT, YYEEEE. V was cut by 4 bases and J by 0 bases, with 13 bases left in between. These data belong to a study of blood T cell repertoires in COVID-19. About the study: The origin of the acute and convalescent COVID-19 samples was the United States, Italy and Spain. Nucleic acid was either cDNA or gDNA, and it came from T cells, B-cell-depleted T cells, or PBMCs.

The source of this sequence is an older woman with COVID-19, enrolled during active disease. Material: peripheral blood. The chain uses TRBV5-6 and TRBJ1-4; no clear D. DNA of the CDR3: TGTGCCAGCAGCCCAACTGATCTTGCAACTAATGAAAAACTGTTTTTT. It translates to CASSPTDLATNEKLFF. The complete variable domain, with remaining parts taken from reference TRBV5-6 and TRBJ1-4, reads DAGVTQSPTHLIKTRGQQVTLRCSPKSGHDTVSWYQQALGQGPQFIFQYYEEEERQRGNFPDRFSGHQFPNYSSELNVNALLLGDSALYLCASSPTDLATNEKLFFGSGTQLSVL.